One sample yielded the 10 T cell receptor beta chains listed below, sequenced in a study of blood T cell repertoires in COVID-19. TCRdb's table, derived via immunoSEQ multiplex PCR, lists solely in-frame clones and lacks some. This sample has roughly 130,000 clones; 84% occur once, and the top ten carry approximately 12%. The sample taken for sequencing was peripheral blood. These receptors were collected from a woman aged 55-70 years with acute or convalescent COVID-19.

This chain connects TRBV27 to TRBJ1-2; 9 positions agree with TRBD1. Germline trimming cut 5 bases from V and 8 bases from J; bases unmatched to any gene: 6. The CDR3 contains 13 residues. The germline CDR1 and CDR2 sequences are MNHEY and SMNVEV (reference sequence). CDR3 coding DNA: TGTGCCAGCAGTGGGACAGGGCTAAGGGGCTACACCTTC. It codes for CASSGTGLRGYTF.

This rearrangement joins TRBV29-1 to TRBJ1-1, with 7 bases lining up with TRBD1. This CDR3 region has 12 residues. Germline V lookup: CDR1 SQVTM, CDR2 ANQGSEA. Unmatched junction bases numbered 4, after V lost 6 bases and J lost 3 bases. CDR3 DNA: TGCAGCGTCCACCAGGGGGACACTGAAGCTTTCTTT. Protein: CSVHQGDTEAFF.

V and J are TRBV18 and TRBJ2-3, with 7 bases that match TRBD1. The J segment lost 5 bases and the V segment lost 3 bases, leaving 5 bases of the junction unmatched. Germline CDR1 reads KGHSH; CDR2 reads LQKENI. The CDR3 spans 14 residues. The CDR3, as DNA: TGTGCCAGCTCACCCGACAGGGTCAGAGATACGCAGTATTTT. Translation gives CASSPDRVRDTQYF. Full variable domain (missing parts from reference TRBV18 and TRBJ2-3): NAGVMQNPRHLVRRRGQEARLRCSPMKGHSHVYWYRQLPEEGLKFMVYLQKENIIDESGMPKERFSAEFPKEGPSILRIQQVVRGDSAAYFCASSPDRVRDTQYFGPGTRLTVL.

V gene TRBV7-2 combines with J gene TRBJ2-5; the D is unclear. Trimming cost V 1 base and J 5 bases, with 11 bases left between them. Germline CDR1 reads SGHTA; CDR2 reads FQGNSA. The CDR3 is 14 amino acids. This chain's CDR3 is CASSLDITVETQYF. The CDR3 DNA reads as TGTGCCAGCAGCTTAGATATTACGGTGGAGACCCAGTACTTC.

This clone was seen a few times. The CDR3 coding sequence is TGTGCCAGCAGCCGAGGCAGGGGGGATAACACCGGGGAGCTGTTTTTT. It is translated as CASSRGRGDNTGELFF. This chain uses TRBV4-2 with TRBJ2-2; D perhaps matches TRBD1 (7 bases). Deletions cut 4 bases from V and 2 bases from J, with 14 bases between. The germline gives CDR1 LGHNA, CDR2 YNFKEQ. This CDR3 contains 16 residues.

CDR3 coding DNA: TGCGCCAGCAGCCAAGCGGGGAGGGGCTACACCTTC. Translating gives CASSQAGRGYTF. This chain links TRBV4-1 with TRBJ1-2; no firm D call. Per germline, CDR1 MGHRA and CDR2 YSYEKL. This CDR3 comprises 12 residues. Deletions cut 1 base from V and 8 bases from J, with 8 bases between.

As DNA, the CDR3 is TGTGCCAGCAGCGCTTGGCGGGGGATTGAGCAGTTCTTC. It codes for CASSAWRGIEQFF. The chain couples TRBV27 to TRBJ2-1; TRBD2 aligns across 7 bases. Germline-derived CDR1 and CDR2 are MNHEY and SMNVEV (reference sequence). This CDR3 contains 13 residues. Trimming took 6 bases from V and 9 from J; bases not matched to a gene: 8.

The V gene is TRBV7-9, the J gene TRBJ2-5, with 11 nucleotides matching TRBD2. The J segment lost 3 bases and the V segment lost 6 bases, leaving 6 bases of the junction unmatched. The CDR3 loop spans 15 amino acids. CDR1 and CDR2 from the germline V gene are SEHNR and FQNEAQ (reference sequence). The CDR3 DNA reads as TGTGCCAGCAGATTTAGCGGGGGGGCCGAAGAGACCCAGTACTTC. This encodes CASRFSGGAEETQYF.

The CDR3 spells CASSARGVQGIDGYTF. The CDR3 nucleotides are TGTGCCAGCTCCGCCCGAGGGGTACAGGGAATTGATGGCTACACCTTC. The J gene is TRBJ1-2, the V gene TRBV10-3; D may be TRBD1 (6 bases). CDR1 and CDR2 (germline): ENHRY, SYGVKD. The CDR3 runs 16 residues. Trimming removed 10 bases from V and 6 bases from J, with 27 bases in between.

This sequence joins TRBV7-2 and TRBJ1-3, with D hard to call. V dropped 4 bases and J dropped 2 bases, with 24 bases sitting between them. This CDR3 contains 19 residues. Germline values: CDR1 SGHTA, CDR2 FQGNSA. The CDR3 is CASSSRIIIHSIAGNTIYF. The CDR3, as DNA: TGTGCCAGCAGCTCCCGCATTATTATACACAGTATCGCTGGAAACACCATATATTTT.